Reported below is one TCR beta chain. As yet, its antigen is unknown. Each TCR beta cDNA library carried unique molecular identifiers. The authors obtained roughly 0.5 million cDNA molecules from around 1 to 9.1 million T cells. TCRdb re-analysed the PCR reads in MiXCR, keeping a single row per CDR3 protein. The data hold roughly 570,000 distinct CDR3 sequences, with under 40% observed a single time. V was pared by 2 bases and J by 9 bases, with 11 bases between. The CDR3 loop spans 12 amino acids. The germline V gene has CDR1 MDHEN and CDR2 SYDVKM. The source of the sample is a study of post-analysis software for immune sequencing data. Findings and limits, study-wide: Controls showed lower frequencies than patients for roughly 5 TRBV segments, and TRBV5-6, TRBV5-1 and TRBV20-1 were among these.

The chain links TRBV28 to TRBJ2-7, with D unresolved. Sequencing used blood. This clonotype originated in a girl aged 2-17 years with multiple sclerosis. CDR3 sequence (DNA): TGTGCCAGCAGTTTAGGCTGGCCTGGGCAGTACTTC. Translating gives CASSLGWPGQYF.